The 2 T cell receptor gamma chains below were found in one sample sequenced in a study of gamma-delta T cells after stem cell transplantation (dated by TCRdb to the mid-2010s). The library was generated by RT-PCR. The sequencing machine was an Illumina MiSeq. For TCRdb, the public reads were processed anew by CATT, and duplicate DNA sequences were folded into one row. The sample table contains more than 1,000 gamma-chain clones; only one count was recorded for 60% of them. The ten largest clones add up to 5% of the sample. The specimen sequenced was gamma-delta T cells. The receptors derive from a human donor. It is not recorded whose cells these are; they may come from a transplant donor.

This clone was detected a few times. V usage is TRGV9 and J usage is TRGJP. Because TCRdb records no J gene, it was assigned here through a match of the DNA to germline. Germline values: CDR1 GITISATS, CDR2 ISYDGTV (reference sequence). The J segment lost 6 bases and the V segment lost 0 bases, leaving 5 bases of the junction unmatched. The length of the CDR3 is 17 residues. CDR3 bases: TGTGCCTTGTGGGAGGTGCGGCGAGAGTTGGGCAAAAAAATCAAGGTATTT. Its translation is CALWEVRRELGKKIKVF.

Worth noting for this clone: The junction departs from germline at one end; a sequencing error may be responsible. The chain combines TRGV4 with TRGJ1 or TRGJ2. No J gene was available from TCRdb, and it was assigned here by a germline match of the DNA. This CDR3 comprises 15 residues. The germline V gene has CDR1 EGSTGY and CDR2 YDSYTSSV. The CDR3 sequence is CATWDGQINYDKKLF. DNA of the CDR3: TGTGCCACCTGGGATGGGCAAATCAATTATGATAAGAAACTCTTT.